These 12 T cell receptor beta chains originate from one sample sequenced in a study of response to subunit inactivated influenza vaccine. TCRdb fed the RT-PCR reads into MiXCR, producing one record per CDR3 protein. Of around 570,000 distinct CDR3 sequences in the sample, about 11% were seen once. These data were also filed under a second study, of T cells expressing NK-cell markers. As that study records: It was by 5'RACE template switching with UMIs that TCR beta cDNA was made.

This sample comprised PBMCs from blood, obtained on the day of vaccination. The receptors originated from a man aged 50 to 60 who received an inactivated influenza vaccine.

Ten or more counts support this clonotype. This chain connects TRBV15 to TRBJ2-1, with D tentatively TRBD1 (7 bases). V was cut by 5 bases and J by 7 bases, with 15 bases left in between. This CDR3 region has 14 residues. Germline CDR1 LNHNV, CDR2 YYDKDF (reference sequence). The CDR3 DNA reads TGTGCCACCAGCCTGGGGGCAGGGGGGAATGAGCAGTTCTTC. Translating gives CATSLGAGGNEQFF.

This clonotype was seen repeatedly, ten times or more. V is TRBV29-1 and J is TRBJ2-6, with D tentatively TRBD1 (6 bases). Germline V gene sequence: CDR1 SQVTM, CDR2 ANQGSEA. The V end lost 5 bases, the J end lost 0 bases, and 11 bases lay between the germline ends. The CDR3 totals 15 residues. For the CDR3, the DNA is TGCAGCGTTCGGACAGATCCCTCTGGGGCCAACGTCCTGACTTTC. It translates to CSVRTDPSGANVLTF.

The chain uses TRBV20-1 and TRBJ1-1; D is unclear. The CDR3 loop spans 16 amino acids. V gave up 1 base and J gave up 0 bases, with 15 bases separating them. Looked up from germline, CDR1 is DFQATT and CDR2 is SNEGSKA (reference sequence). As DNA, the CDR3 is TGCAGTGCTAGAGCCGCAGTTCGGCTCATGAACACTGAAGCTTTCTTT. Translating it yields CSARAAVRLMNTEAFF.

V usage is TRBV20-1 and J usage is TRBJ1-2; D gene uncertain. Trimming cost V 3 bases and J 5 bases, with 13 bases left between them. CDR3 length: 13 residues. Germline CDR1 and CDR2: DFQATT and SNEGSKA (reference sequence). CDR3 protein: CSASSGDHYGYTF. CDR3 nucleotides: TGCAGTGCTAGTTCCGGGGATCATTATGGCTACACCTTC.

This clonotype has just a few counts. The CDR3 protein is CASSLVRDPAGAYIQYF. The CDR3 DNA reads as TGTGCCAGCAGTTTAGTCAGGGATCCAGCGGGAGCATACATTCAGTACTTC. This rearrangement joins TRBV12-3 or TRBV12-4 to TRBJ2-4; 8 bases line up with TRBD2. This CDR3 contains 17 residues. The V and J ends lost 1 base and 8 bases, in that order; junction bases with no gene match: 13.

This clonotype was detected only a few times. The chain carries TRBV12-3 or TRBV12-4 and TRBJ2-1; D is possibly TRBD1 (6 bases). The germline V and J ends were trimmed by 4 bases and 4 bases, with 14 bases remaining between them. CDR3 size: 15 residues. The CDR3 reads CASSSGQLRYNEQFF. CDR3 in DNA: TGTGCCAGCAGTTCCGGACAGCTTAGATACAATGAGCAGTTCTTC.

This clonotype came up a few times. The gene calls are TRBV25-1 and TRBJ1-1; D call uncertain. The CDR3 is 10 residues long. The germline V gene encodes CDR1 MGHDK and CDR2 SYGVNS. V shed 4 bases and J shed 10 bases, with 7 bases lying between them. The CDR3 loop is CASSGTAAFF. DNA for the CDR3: TGTGCCAGCAGTGGTACCGCAGCTTTCTTT.

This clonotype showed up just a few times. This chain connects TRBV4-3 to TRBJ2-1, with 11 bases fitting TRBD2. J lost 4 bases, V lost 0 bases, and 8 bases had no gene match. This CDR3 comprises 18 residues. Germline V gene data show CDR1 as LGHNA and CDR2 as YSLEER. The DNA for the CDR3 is TGCGCCAGCAGCCAAGATCCACGGGGACTAGCGGTATACAATGAGCAGTTCTTC. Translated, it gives CASSQDPRGLAVYNEQFF.

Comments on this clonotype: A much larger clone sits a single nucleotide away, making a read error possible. The CDR3 DNA reads as TGTGCCAGAAGCTTAGGTTCAGCAACTAATGAAAAACTGTTTTTT. Amino acid sequence: CARSLGSATNEKLFF. The chain employs TRBV7-2 and TRBJ1-4, with D unresolved. This CDR3 region has 15 residues. Germline V lookup: CDR1 SGHTA, CDR2 FQGNSA.

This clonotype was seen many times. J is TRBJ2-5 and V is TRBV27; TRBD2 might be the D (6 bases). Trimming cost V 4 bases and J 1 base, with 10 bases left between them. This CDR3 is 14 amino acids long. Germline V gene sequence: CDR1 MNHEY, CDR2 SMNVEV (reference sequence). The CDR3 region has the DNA TGTGCCAGCAGTTCCGGACTACCCCAAGAGACCCAGTACTTC. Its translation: CASSSGLPQETQYF.

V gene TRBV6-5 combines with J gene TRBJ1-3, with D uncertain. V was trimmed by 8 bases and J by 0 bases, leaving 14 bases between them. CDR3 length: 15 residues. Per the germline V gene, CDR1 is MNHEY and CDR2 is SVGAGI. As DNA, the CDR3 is TGTGCCAGCGGAAGTCGACGGAACTCTGGAAACACCATATATTTT. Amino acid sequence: CASGSRRNSGNTIYF.

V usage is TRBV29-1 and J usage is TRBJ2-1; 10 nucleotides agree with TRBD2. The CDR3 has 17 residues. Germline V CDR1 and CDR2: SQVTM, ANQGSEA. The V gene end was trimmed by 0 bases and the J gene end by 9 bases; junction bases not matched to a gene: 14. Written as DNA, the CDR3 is TGCAGCGTTGAAGATGGAGCGGGAGGGCCTTACGGCATTGAGCAGTTCTTC. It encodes CSVEDGAGGPYGIEQFF.